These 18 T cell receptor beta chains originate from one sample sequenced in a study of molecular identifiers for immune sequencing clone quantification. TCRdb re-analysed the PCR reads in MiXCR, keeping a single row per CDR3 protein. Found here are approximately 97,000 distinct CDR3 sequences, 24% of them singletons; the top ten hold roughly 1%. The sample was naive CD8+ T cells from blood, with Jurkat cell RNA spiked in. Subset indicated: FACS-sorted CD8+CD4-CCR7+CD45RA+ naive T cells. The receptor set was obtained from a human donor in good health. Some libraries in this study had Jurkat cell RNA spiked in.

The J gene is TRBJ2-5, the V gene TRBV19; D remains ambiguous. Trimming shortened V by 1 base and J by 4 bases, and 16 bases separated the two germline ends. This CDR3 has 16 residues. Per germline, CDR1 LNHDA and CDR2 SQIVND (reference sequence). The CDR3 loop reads CASSIGLVKWGETQYF. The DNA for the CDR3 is TGTGCCAGTAGTATAGGGTTGGTAAAGTGGGGAGAGACCCAGTACTTC.

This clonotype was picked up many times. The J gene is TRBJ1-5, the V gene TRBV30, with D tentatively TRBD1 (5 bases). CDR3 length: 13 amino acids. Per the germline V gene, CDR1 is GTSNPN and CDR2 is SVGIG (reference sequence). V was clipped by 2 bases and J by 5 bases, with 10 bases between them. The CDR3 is CAWSPGADQPQHF. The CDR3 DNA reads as TGTGCCTGGAGTCCCGGGGCGGATCAGCCCCAGCATTTT.

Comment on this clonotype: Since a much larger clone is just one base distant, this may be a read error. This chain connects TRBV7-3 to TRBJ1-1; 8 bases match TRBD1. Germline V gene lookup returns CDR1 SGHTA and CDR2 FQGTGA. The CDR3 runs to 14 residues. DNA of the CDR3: TGTGCCAGCAGCCCTACGGACAGGGCCACTGGAGCTTTCTTT. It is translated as CASSPTDRATGAFF.

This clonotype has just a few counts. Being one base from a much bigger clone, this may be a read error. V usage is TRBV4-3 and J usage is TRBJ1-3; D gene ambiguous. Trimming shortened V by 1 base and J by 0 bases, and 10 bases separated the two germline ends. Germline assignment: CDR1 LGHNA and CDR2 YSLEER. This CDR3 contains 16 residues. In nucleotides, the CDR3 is TGCGCCAGCAGCCAAGGTCAGAGCCACTCTGGAAACACCATATATTTT. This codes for CASSQGQSHSGNTIYF.

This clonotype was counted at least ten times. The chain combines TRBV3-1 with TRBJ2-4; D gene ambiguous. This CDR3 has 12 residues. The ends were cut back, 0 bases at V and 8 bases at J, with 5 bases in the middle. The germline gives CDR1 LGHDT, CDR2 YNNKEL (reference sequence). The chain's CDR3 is CASSQDSDIQYF. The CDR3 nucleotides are TGTGCCAGCAGCCAAGATTCGGACATTCAGTACTTC.

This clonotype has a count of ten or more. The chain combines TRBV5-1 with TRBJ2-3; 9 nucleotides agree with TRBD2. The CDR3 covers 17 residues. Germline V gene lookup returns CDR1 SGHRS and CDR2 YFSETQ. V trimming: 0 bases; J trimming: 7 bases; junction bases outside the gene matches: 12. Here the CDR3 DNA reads TGCGCCAGCAGCTTGGAGCTGGCGGGAGGGCCCGGATATACGCAGTATTTT. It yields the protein CASSLELAGGPGYTQYF.

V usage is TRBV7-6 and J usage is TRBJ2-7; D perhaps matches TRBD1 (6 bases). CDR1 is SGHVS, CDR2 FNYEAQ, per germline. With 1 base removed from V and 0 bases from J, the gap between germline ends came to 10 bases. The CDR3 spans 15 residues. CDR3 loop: CASSLVGGSSYEQYF. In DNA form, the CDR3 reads TGTGCCAGCAGCTTAGTAGGGGGTAGCTCCTACGAGCAGTACTTC.

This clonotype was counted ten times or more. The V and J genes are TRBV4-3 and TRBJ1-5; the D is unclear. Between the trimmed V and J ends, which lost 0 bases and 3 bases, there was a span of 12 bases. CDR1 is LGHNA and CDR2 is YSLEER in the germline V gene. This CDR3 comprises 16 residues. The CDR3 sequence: CASSQDRSGFNQPQHF. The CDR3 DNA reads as TGCGCCAGCAGCCAAGATCGAAGTGGGTTCAATCAGCCCCAGCATTTT.

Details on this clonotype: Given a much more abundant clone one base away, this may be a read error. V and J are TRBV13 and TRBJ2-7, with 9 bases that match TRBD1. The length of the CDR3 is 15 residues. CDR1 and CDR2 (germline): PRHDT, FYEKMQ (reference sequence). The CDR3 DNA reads TGTGCCAGCAGCCCACAGGGGGCCCTCGGCTACGAGCAGCACTTC. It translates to CASSPQGALGYEQHF.

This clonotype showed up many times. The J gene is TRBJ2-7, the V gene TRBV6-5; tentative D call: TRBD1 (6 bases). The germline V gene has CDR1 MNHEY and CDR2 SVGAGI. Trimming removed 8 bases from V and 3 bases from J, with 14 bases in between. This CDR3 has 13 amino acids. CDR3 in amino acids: CASGNRGHYEQYF. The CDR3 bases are TGTGCCAGCGGGAATCGGGGACACTACGAGCAGTACTTC.

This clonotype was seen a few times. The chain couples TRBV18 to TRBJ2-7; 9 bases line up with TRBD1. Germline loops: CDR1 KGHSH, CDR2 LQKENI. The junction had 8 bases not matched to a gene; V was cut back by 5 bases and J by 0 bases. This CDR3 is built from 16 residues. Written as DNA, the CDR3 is TGTGCCAGCTCAGCCAAGGACAGGGGCAGCTCCTACGAGCAGTACTTC. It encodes CASSAKDRGSSYEQYF.

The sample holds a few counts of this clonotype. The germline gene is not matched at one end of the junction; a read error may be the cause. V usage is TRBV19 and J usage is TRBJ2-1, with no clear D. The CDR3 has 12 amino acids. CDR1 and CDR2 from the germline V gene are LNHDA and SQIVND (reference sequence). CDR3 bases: TGTGCCAGTAGTATGCCCCCCCCTGAGCAGCTCTTC. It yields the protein CASSMPPPEQLF.

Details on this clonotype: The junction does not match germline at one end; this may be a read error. CDR3 region: CASSPGLAGGPSTDRQYF. CDR3 nucleotide sequence: TGTGCCAGTAGCCCTGGACTAGCGGGGGGGCCAAGCACAGATAGGCAGTATTTT. The chain links TRBV5-4 to TRBJ2-3; 15 nucleotides match TRBD2. The CDR3 totals 18 residues. Germline assignment: CDR1 SGHNT and CDR2 YYREEE (reference sequence).

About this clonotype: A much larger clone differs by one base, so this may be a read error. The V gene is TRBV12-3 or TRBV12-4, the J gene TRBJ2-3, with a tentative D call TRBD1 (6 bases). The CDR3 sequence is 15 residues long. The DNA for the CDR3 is TGTGCCTGCAGTTATTCAGGGGCTGTCACAGATACGCAGTATTTT. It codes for CACSYSGAVTDTQYF.

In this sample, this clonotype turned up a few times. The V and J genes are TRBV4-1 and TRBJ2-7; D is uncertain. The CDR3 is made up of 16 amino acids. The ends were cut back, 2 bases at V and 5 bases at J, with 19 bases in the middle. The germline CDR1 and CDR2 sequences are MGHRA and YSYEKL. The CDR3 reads CASSQTQRPIPDEQYF. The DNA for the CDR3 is TGCGCCAGCAGCCAAACTCAACGCCCTATCCCAGACGAGCAGTACTTC.

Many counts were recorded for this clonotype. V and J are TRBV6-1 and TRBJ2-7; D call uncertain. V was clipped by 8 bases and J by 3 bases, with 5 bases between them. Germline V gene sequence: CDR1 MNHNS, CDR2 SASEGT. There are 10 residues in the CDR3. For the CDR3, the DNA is TGTGCCAGCCGGTACTACGAGCAGTACTTC. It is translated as CASRYYEQYF.

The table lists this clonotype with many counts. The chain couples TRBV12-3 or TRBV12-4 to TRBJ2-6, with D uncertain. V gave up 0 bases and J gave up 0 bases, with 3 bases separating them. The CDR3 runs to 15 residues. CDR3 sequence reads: CASSLADSGANVLTF. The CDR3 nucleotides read TGTGCCAGCAGTTTAGCTGACTCTGGGGCCAACGTCCTGACTTTC.

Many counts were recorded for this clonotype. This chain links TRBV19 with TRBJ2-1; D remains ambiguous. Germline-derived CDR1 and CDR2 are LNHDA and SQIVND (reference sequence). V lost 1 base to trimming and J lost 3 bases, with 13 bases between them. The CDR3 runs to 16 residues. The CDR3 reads CASSIATRGFYNEQFF. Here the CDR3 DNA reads TGTGCCAGTAGTATAGCCACTCGCGGTTTCTACAATGAGCAGTTCTTC.